The 27 T cell receptor beta chains presented below share a single source sample, sequenced in a study of beta chain features in type 1 diabetes. Expressed TCRB transcripts were sequenced because the isolated RNA had all been reverse transcribed beforehand. TCRdb keeps only in-frame clones here, not all; method: immunoSEQ multiplex PCR. The table has 350,000 to 450,000 clones, about 14% seen once. Sequenced input: naive CD4+ T cells from blood. Every receptor here comes from a woman aged 18 to 35 in good health.

The V gene is TRBV11-2, the J gene TRBJ2-3; TRBD2 agrees at 7 bases. Trimming cost V 5 bases and J 2 bases; bases outside gene matches: 1. The CDR3 extends over 13 amino acids. Looked up from germline, CDR1 is SGHAT and CDR2 is FQNNGV. The CDR3 spells CASSTSATDTQYF. The CDR3 nucleotides are TGTGCCAGCAGCACTAGCGCCACAGATACGCAGTATTTT. Based on the CDR3 plus reference TRBV11-2 and TRBJ2-3, the full variable domain is EAGVAQSPRYKIIEKRQSVAFWCNPISGHATLYWYQQILGQGPKLLIQFQNNGVVDDSQLPKDRFSAERLKGVDSTLKIQPAKLEDSAVYLCASSTSATDTQYFGPGTRLTVL.

The chain couples TRBV21-1 to TRBJ2-7; TRBD2 is the table's D call and was not checked against the DNA. TRBV21-1 is listed as a pseudogene. The CDR3 loop spans 13 amino acids. CDR3 coding DNA: TGTGCCAGCACTAGCGAGATTCCCTACGAGCAGTACTTC. Translation gives CASTSEIPYEQYF.

In its sample, this clone was seen a few times. The chain joins TRBV9 to TRBJ2-5, with D unresolved. Germline V gene data show CDR1 as SGDLS and CDR2 as YYNGEE. Trimming pared 4 bases from V and 4 bases from J, leaving 11 bases between. This CDR3 is built from 13 residues. The CDR3 reads CASSPGLLETQYF. CDR3 DNA sequence: TGTGCCAGCAGCCCGGGTTTGTTAGAGACCCAGTACTTC.

This clone appeared a few times. The rearrangement links TRBV5-1 to TRBJ2-4; 7 positions match TRBD2. Germline values: CDR1 SGHRS, CDR2 YFSETQ. V lost 2 bases to trimming and J lost 6 bases; unmatched junction nucleotides: 5. This CDR3 region has 14 residues. CDR3 DNA sequence: TGCGCCAGCAGCTTAGCTCCTAGCGGAAACATTCAGTACTTC. This gives the protein CASSLAPSGNIQYF.

This clone appeared a few times. V is TRBV30 and J is TRBJ2-6; 8 bases line up with TRBD1. The CDR3 is 17 residues long. V lost 4 bases and J lost 0; bases outside the gene matches: 8. CDR1 GTSNPN and CDR2 SVGIG come from the germline V gene (reference sequence). CDR3 loop: CAWIRQGKSSGANVLTF. The CDR3 bases are TGTGCCTGGATAAGACAGGGGAAAAGCTCTGGGGCCAACGTCCTGACTTTC.

This clone has more than one count but fewer than ten. The CDR3 here is CASSLVLAEQFF. The CDR3 DNA reads as TGTGCCAGCAGCTTAGTACTAGCTGAGCAGTTCTTC. The chain links TRBV7-8 to TRBJ2-1; the D gene is possibly TRBD2 (6 bases). This CDR3 is built from 12 residues. The germline gives CDR1 SGHVS, CDR2 FQNEAQ. Trimming left V 1 base short and J 9 bases short, with 7 bases between.

The chain carries TRBV5-1 and TRBJ2-7, with 10 bases aligning to TRBD2. The CDR3 has 15 residues. Germline V gene data show CDR1 as SGHRS and CDR2 as YFSETQ. Unmatched junction bases numbered 7, after V lost 3 bases and J lost 4 bases. CDR3 residues: CASSSGLAVGYEQYF. Written as DNA, the CDR3 is TGCGCCAGCAGCTCCGGACTAGCGGTAGGGTACGAGCAGTACTTC.

The gene calls are TRBV18 and TRBJ2-2, with D perhaps TRBD2 (6 bases). CDR1 and CDR2 from the germline V gene are KGHSH and LQKENI. This CDR3 is 15 amino acids long. V lost 3 bases and J 3 bases, leaving 11 bases between the germline ends. The CDR3: CASSPEGPYTGELFF. CDR3 coding DNA: TGTGCCAGCTCACCGGAGGGGCCCTACACCGGGGAGCTGTTTTTT.

The rearrangement joins TRBV4-2 to TRBJ1-4; weak D call: TRBD1 (5 bases). Germline CDR1 is LGHNA and CDR2 is YNFKEQ. V dropped 0 bases and J dropped 8 bases, with 7 bases sitting between them. This CDR3 is 13 amino acids long. CDR3 sequence: CASSQENREKLFF. CDR3 sequence (DNA): TGTGCCAGCAGCCAAGAAAACAGGGAAAAACTGTTTTTT.

CDR3 in DNA: TGTGCCATCAGTGAGTCCCCCCGGCGGGAGATGGTTGGTGAGCAGTTCTTC. It codes for CAISESPRREMVGEQFF. This chain connects TRBV10-3 to TRBJ2-1, with 7 bases aligning to TRBD2. The germline V gene encodes CDR1 ENHRY and CDR2 SYGVKD. V lost 0 bases to trimming and J lost 9 bases; unmatched junction nucleotides: 14. This CDR3 spans 17 amino acids.

This clone was counted a few times. The genes are TRBV7-9 and TRBJ1-4; 7 bases line up with TRBD1. The CDR3 consists of 14 residues. V dropped 7 bases and J dropped 8; count of bases not matched to a gene: 10. Germline V gene sequence: CDR1 SEHNR, CDR2 FQNEAQ (reference sequence). CDR3 coding DNA: TGTGCCAGCAACACGGGACAGAGAGTCGAAAAACTGTTTTTT. This gives the protein CASNTGQRVEKLFF. Based on the CDR3 plus reference TRBV7-9 and TRBJ1-4, the full variable domain is DTGVSQNPRHKITKRGQNVTFRCDPISEHNRLYWYRQTLGQGPEFLTYFQNEAQLEKSRLLSDRFSAERPKGSFSTLEIQRTEQGDSAMYLCASNTGQRVEKLFFGSGTQLSVL.

This sequence joins TRBV7-2 and TRBJ1-2; 9 positions agree with TRBD1. In germline, CDR1 is SGHTA, CDR2 FQGNSA. The CDR3 has 15 residues. Unmatched junction bases numbered 10, after V lost 6 bases and J lost 5 bases. The chain's CDR3 is CASRGPDRGVYGYTF. CDR3 coding DNA: TGTGCCAGCAGGGGACCTGACAGGGGGGTGTATGGCTACACCTTC. Variable domain in full (rest from reference TRBV7-2 and TRBJ1-2): GAGVSQSPSNKVTEKGKDVELRCDPISGHTALYWYRQSLGQGLEFLIYFQGNSAPDKSGLPSDRFSAERTGGSVSTLTIQRTQQEDSAVYLCASRGPDRGVYGYTFGSGTRLTVV.

This clone was seen more than once but under ten times. The V and J genes are TRBV30 and TRBJ1-5; D gene ambiguous. Germline CDR1 is GTSNPN and CDR2 is SVGIG (reference sequence). With 3 bases removed from V and 7 bases from J, the gap between germline ends came to 10 bases. The CDR3 is 12 residues long. CDR3 sequence: CAWRAIGQPQHF. In DNA, the CDR3 is TGTGCCTGGAGGGCAATCGGGCAGCCCCAGCATTTT.

A few counts support this clone. This chain links TRBV30 with TRBJ2-2; 14 nucleotides align to TRBD2. V trimming: 7 bases; J trimming: 5 bases; junction bases outside the gene matches: 3. The CDR3 has 14 amino acids. The V gene's germline CDR1 is GTSNPN and CDR2 SVGIG (reference sequence). This CDR3 is CAFGTSGRTGELFF. DNA for the CDR3: TGTGCCTTCGGGACTAGCGGGAGAACCGGGGAGCTGTTTTTT.

The V and J genes are TRBV30 and TRBJ1-2; TRBD1 agrees at 9 bases. Per germline, CDR1 GTSNPN and CDR2 SVGIG (reference sequence). The CDR3 spans 13 residues. Germline trimming cut 7 bases from V and 5 bases from J; bases unmatched to any gene: 8. Written as DNA, the CDR3 is TGTGCCTTCAATCCTGGGACAGGGTATGGCTACACCTTC. Encoded protein: CAFNPGTGYGYTF.

This clone has more than one count but fewer than ten. The CDR3 sequence: CASSLQGANQPQHF. The CDR3 bases are TGTGCCAGCTCATTACAGGGGGCGAATCAGCCCCAGCATTTT. The chain carries TRBV18 and TRBJ1-5; 9 bases are a match to TRBD1. The CDR3 covers 14 residues. In germline, CDR1 is KGHSH, CDR2 LQKENI. J gave up 4 bases and V 5 bases, and 3 bases lay outside the gene matches. The complete variable domain, with remaining parts taken from reference TRBV18 and TRBJ1-5, reads NAGVMQNPRHLVRRRGQEARLRCSPMKGHSHVYWYRQLPEEGLKFMVYLQKENIIDESGMPKERFSAEFPKEGPSILRIQQVVRGDSAAYFCASSLQGANQPQHFGDGTRLSIL.

V usage is TRBV28 and J usage is TRBJ2-3; the D is unclear. Germline lookup yields CDR1 MDHEN and CDR2 SYDVKM. V lost 8 bases and J lost 2, with 11 bases in between. There are 13 residues in the CDR3. The CDR3 here is CASVSFITDTQYF. Here the CDR3 DNA reads TGTGCCAGCGTATCTTTTATCACAGATACGCAGTATTTT.

The rearrangement joins TRBV7-3 to TRBJ2-5, with 7 bases that match TRBD1. The length of the CDR3 is 15 residues. From germline, CDR1 is SGHTA and CDR2 FQGTGA. Trimming at V came to 2 bases and at J to 4 bases, leaving 7 bases not matched to a gene. CDR3 protein: CASSLAGAGGETQYF. The CDR3 DNA sequence: TGTGCCAGCAGCTTAGCCGGGGCAGGGGGAGAGACCCAGTACTTC.

Here the CDR3 DNA reads TGTGCCAGTAGTGTACAGGGTTCAGCCAAAAACATTCAGTACTTC. Translating it yields CASSVQGSAKNIQYF. The chain recombines TRBV19 with TRBJ2-4, with D perhaps TRBD1 (6 bases). Trimming removed 5 bases at V and 0 bases at J, with 11 bases between. The CDR3 totals 15 residues. The germline V gene encodes CDR1 LNHDA and CDR2 SQIVND (reference sequence).

This clone showed up just a few times. This chain joins TRBV29-1 and TRBJ1-2; 12 nucleotides align to TRBD1. Unmatched junction bases numbered 10, after V lost 6 bases and J lost 8 bases. The CDR3 contains 14 residues. Per the germline V gene, CDR1 is SQVTM and CDR2 is ANQGSEA. This chain's CDR3 is CSVYEGQGARGYTF. The CDR3 bases are TGCAGCGTCTACGAGGGACAGGGGGCTAGAGGCTACACCTTC.

This clone was recorded a few times. DNA for the CDR3: TGTGCCAGCAGCTACAACGGGGGAGAAGAGACCCAGTACTTC. Its translation is CASSYNGGEETQYF. V and J are TRBV11-1 and TRBJ2-5, with D possibly being TRBD2 (6 bases). Germline V gene data show CDR1 as SGHAT and CDR2 as FQDESV (reference sequence). The CDR3 loop spans 14 amino acids. V lost 4 bases, J lost 3 bases, and 12 bases lay in between.

The chain has TRBV28 and TRBJ2-7; D perhaps matches TRBD2 (7 bases). V was pared by 8 bases and J by 3 bases, with 14 bases between. The germline CDR1 and CDR2 sequences are MDHEN and SYDVKM. The CDR3 length is 13 residues. CDR3 sequence reads: CASRGAGNYEQYF. The CDR3 coding sequence is TGTGCCAGCCGGGGGGCCGGCAACTACGAGCAGTACTTC.

This clone was observed a handful of times. The chain joins TRBV20-1 to TRBJ1-2; D ambiguous. Trimming took off 7 bases at V and 6 bases at J, with 9 bases between the two ends. From germline, CDR1 is DFQATT and CDR2 SNEGSKA (reference sequence). The length of the CDR3 is 10 residues. Here the CDR3 reads CSVPGNGYTF. CDR3 nucleotides: TGCAGTGTACCGGGGAATGGCTACACCTTC.

CDR3 nucleotides: TGTGCCAGCAGCCAAGAAAGGCTAGCGGGGCGCAATGAGCAGTTCTTC. Protein product: CASSQERLAGRNEQFF. The V call is TRBV14, the J call TRBJ2-1; 9 bases agree with TRBD2. J was trimmed by 6 bases and V by 0 bases; bases with no gene match: 6. CDR1 SGHDN and CDR2 FVKESK come from the germline V gene. The CDR3 has 16 residues.

This clone was counted between two and nine times. The chain carries TRBV4-3 and TRBJ2-7, with TRBD2 identical over 9 bases. This CDR3 spans 17 amino acids. Germline values: CDR1 LGHNA, CDR2 YSLEER. V was clipped by 4 bases and J by 0 bases; unmatched bases: 10. The CDR3 DNA reads as TGCGCCAGCAGCCCTCGGTTAGCGGGAGACCTCTCCTACGAGCAGTACTTC. Protein product: CASSPRLAGDLSYEQYF.

This clone was detected only a few times. This rearrangement joins TRBV7-2 to TRBJ2-5; 9 bases align to TRBD1. V gave up 5 bases and J gave up 3 bases; unmatched junction bases: 4. Germline loops: CDR1 SGHTA, CDR2 FQGNSA. The CDR3 is made up of 14 amino acids. CDR3 DNA: TGTGCCAGCAGCACCCGGACAGGGGAAGAGACCCAGTACTTC. This gives the protein CASSTRTGEETQYF. Looking up the rest from reference TRBV7-2 and TRBJ2-5 gives the full variable domain: GAGVSQSPSNKVTEKGKDVELRCDPISGHTALYWYRQSLGQGLEFLIYFQGNSAPDKSGLPSDRFSAERTGGSVSTLTIQRTQQEDSAVYLCASSTRTGEETQYFGPGTRLLVL.

V usage is TRBV5-1 and J usage is TRBJ1-1; TRBD1 matches 9 bases. The CDR3 extends over 14 amino acids. V dropped 2 bases and J dropped 5; count of bases not matched to a gene: 4. Germline-derived CDR1 and CDR2 are SGHRS and YFSETQ. The CDR3 DNA is TGCGCCAGCAGCTTACAGGGGGCGCAGACTGAAGCTTTCTTT. Encoded protein: CASSLQGAQTEAFF.